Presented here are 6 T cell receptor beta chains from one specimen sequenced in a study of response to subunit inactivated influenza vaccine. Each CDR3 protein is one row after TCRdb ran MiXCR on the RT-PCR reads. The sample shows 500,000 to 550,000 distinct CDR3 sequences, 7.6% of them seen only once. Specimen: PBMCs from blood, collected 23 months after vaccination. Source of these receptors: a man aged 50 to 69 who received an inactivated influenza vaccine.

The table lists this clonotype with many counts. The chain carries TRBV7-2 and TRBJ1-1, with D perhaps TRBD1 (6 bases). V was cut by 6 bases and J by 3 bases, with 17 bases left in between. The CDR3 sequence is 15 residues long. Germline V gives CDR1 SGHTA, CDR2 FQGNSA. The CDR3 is CASRGQGTMDTEAFF. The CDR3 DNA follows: TGTGCCAGCAGGGGGCAGGGGACCATGGACACTGAAGCTTTCTTT. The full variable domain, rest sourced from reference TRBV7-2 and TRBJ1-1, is GAGVSQSPSNKVTEKGKDVELRCDPISGHTALYWYRQSLGQGLEFLIYFQGNSAPDKSGLPSDRFSAERTGGSVSTLTIQRTQQEDSAVYLCASRGQGTMDTEAFFGQGTRLTVV.

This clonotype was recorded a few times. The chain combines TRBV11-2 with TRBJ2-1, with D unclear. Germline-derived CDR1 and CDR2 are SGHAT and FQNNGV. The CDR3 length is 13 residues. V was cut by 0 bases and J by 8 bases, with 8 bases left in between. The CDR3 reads CASSLEFWDEQFF. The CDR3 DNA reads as TGTGCCAGCAGCTTAGAGTTTTGGGATGAGCAGTTCTTC.

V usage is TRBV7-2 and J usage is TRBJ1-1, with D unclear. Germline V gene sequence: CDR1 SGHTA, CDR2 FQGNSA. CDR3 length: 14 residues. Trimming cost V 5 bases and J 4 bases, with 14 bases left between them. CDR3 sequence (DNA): TGTGCCAGCAGCCCTAGGGAGTTCCCCACTGAAGCTTTCTTT. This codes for CASSPREFPTEAFF.

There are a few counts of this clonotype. CDR3 nucleotides: TGCGCCAGCAGCTGGGCGAGGGTCCAAGAGACCCAGTACTTC. Translated: CASSWARVQETQYF. V gene TRBV5-1 combines with J gene TRBJ2-5; D is perhaps TRBD2 (5 bases). Germline-derived CDR1 and CDR2 are SGHRS and YFSETQ. The CDR3 spans 14 residues. Trimming stripped 3 bases from V and 1 base from J, with 10 bases between.

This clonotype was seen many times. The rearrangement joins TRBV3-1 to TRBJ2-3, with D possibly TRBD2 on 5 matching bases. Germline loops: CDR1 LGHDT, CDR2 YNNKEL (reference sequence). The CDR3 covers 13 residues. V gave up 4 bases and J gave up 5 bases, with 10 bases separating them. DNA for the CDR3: TGTGCCAGCAGCCTACGGGGTGGAGATACGCAGTATTTT. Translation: CASSLRGGDTQYF.

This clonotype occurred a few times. The CDR3 is CASSLTGAAGTQYF. In DNA form, the CDR3 reads TGTGCCAGCAGCTTGACAGGCGCGGCGGGTACGCAGTATTTT. The chain employs TRBV5-6 and TRBJ2-3, with D perhaps given as TRBD1 or TRBD2 (5 bases each). The CDR3 sequence is 14 residues long. The germline V and J ends were trimmed by 1 base and 8 bases, with 14 bases remaining between them. CDR1 SGHDT and CDR2 YYEEEE come from the germline V gene.